A selection of T cell receptor beta chains follows, all from one sample in a study of neurological immune-mediated disorders. TCRdb fed the 5' RACE reads into MiXCR, producing one record per CDR3 protein. The sample contains about 28,000 distinct CDR3 sequences, 10% to 15% of which appear only once. The sequencing input was PBMCs. The receptor set was obtained from a man aged 55 to 70 in good health. Each CDR3 is given with its conserved first and last residue. Each record gives: CDR3 length, V gene, CDR3 protein.

13	TRBV12-3/TRBV12-4	CASSLRGSGELFF
17	TRBV6-2/TRBV6-3	CASSYFRGTERTDTQYF
12	TRBV18	CASSEAPRTQYF
15	TRBV11-3	CASSSSPTSTDTQYF
14	TRBV5-1	CASNTRGAGETQYF
15	TRBV15	CATRGEREAYNEQFF
13	TRBV5-5	CASSFFPNTEAFF
14	TRBV5-1	CASSLRGEAGEQYF
14	TRBV7-2	CASSLAHSFREQFF
15	TRBV19	CASSPDREANQPQHF
16	TRBV15	CATSYGAGGSYNEQFF
15	TRBV5-1	CASSTGQGLLEKLFF
14	TRBV7-2	CASSLPNLNYGYTF
15	TRBV12-3/TRBV12-4	CASRPPGTGLYGYTF
14	TRBV7-2	CASSLARTSDTQYF
14	TRBV5-1	CASSPATSVETQYF
18	TRBV5-5	CASSVRGSGLAGAGELFF
14	TRBV4-3	CASSQDTCRETQYF
14	TRBV7-2	CASSSGVNTGELFF
17	TRBV29-1	CSVDSGLAQTSTDTQYF
16	TRBV20-1	CSARVGSGLKDNEQFF
13	TRBV28	CASLQGGNNEQFF
14	TRBV7-2	CASSLKSGGGTQYF